These 29 T cell receptor beta chains were sequenced from one sample in a study of T-cell reconstitution after alpha-beta-depleted transplantation in children. Using unique molecular identifiers, the investigators prepared the TCRbeta library. TCRdb reanalysed the PCR reads using MiXCR and keeps one entry per CDR3 protein. The repertoire holds 350,000 to 450,000 distinct CDR3 sequences, roughly 15% seen once, with around 4.5% in the top ten. Source: PBMCs, taken from the stem cell graft. The receptors shown here come from a human donor who donated a stem cell graft to a child with Fanconi anemia.

The chain is built from TRBV7-6 and TRBJ2-5; TRBD2 might be the D (5 bases). Germline V CDR1 and CDR2: SGHVS, FNYEAQ. Trimming shortened V by 1 base and J by 2 bases, and 14 bases separated the two germline ends. This CDR3 has 16 amino acids. CDR3 nucleotide sequence: TGTGCCAGCAGCTTAGACTCTAGCCTGGGGCAAGAGACCCAGTACTTC. Amino acids: CASSLDSSLGQETQYF. The whole variable domain, remainder taken from reference TRBV7-6 and TRBJ2-5, is GAGVSQSPRYKVTKRGQDVALRCDPISGHVSLYWYRQALGQGPEFLTYFNYEAQQDKSGLPNDRFSAERPEGSISTLTIQRTEQRDSAMYRCASSLDSSLGQETQYFGPGTRLLVL.

Many counts were recorded for this clonotype. The chain uses TRBV20-1 and TRBJ2-2; D is undetermined. Germline V gives CDR1 DFQATT, CDR2 SNEGSKA (reference sequence). V lost 1 base, J lost 1 base, and 7 bases lay in between. This CDR3 contains 14 residues. The CDR3 bases are TGCAGTGCTAGAGTTGCGGAGAACACCGGGGAGCTGTTTTTT. The encoded protein is CSARVAENTGELFF.

The rearrangement joins TRBV12-3 or TRBV12-4 to TRBJ1-2; D remains unclear. V was cut by 10 bases and J by 2 bases, with 23 bases left in between. The CDR3 sequence is 16 residues long. CDR3 sequence reads: CATLGPDTKKNYGYTF. The CDR3 DNA reads TGTGCCACCCTTGGACCCGACACGAAGAAAAACTATGGCTACACCTTC.

This clonotype turned up a few times. V is TRBV7-9 and J is TRBJ1-1; unclear D gene. Germline CDR1 SEHNR, CDR2 FQNEAQ (reference sequence). Trimming shortened V by 5 bases and J by 6 bases, and 16 bases separated the two germline ends. The CDR3 is 14 amino acids. The CDR3 bases are TGTGCCAGCAGCATGTTGACCGGGATGGCTGAAGCTTTCTTT. Translating it yields CASSMLTGMAEAFF.

The chain employs TRBV19 and TRBJ2-1, with TRBD1 as a possible D gene (5 bases). The CDR3 is made up of 15 amino acids. Trimming took 6 bases from V and 7 from J, leaving 19 bases between them. The V gene's germline CDR1 is LNHDA and CDR2 SQIVND (reference sequence). The CDR3 sequence: CASSPQGLYMNEQFF. DNA for the CDR3: TGTGCCAGTAGCCCCCAGGGTCTATACATGAATGAGCAGTTCTTC.

This chain joins TRBV12-3 or TRBV12-4 and TRBJ2-5; the D gene is possibly TRBD2 (6 bases). Between the trimmed V and J ends, which lost 2 bases and 4 bases, there was a span of 20 bases. The CDR3 has 17 amino acids. The CDR3, as DNA: TGTGCCAGCAGTTTATCGCGCCCGGGACGGCGGGGAGAGACCCAGTACTTC. Its protein is CASSLSRPGRRGETQYF.

The table lists this clonotype with many counts. J is TRBJ2-7 and V is TRBV20-1; 12 positions match TRBD2. The CDR3 length is 15 residues. The junction had 4 bases not matched to a gene; V was cut back by 0 bases and J by 4 bases. Germline V gene sequence: CDR1 DFQATT, CDR2 SNEGSKA (reference sequence). CDR3: CSARDRTSGRYEQYF. The CDR3 region has the DNA TGCAGTGCTAGAGATAGAACTAGCGGGAGGTACGAGCAGTACTTC.

This clonotype appeared many times. This chain links TRBV20-1 with TRBJ2-2; 8 positions match TRBD2. The germline V gene encodes CDR1 DFQATT and CDR2 SNEGSKA (reference sequence). This CDR3 has 14 residues. J was trimmed by 11 bases and V by 5 bases; bases with no gene match: 13. The CDR3 bases are TGCAGTGCTCCGACCGGGCGGGGGGCTGGAGAGCTGTTTTTT. Its translation is CSAPTGRGAGELFF.

J is TRBJ1-2 and V is TRBV7-9; D is undetermined. V lost 2 bases and J lost 1, with 8 bases in between. This CDR3 spans 14 amino acids. Looked up from germline, CDR1 is SEHNR and CDR2 is FQNEAQ (reference sequence). CDR3 DNA sequence: TGTGCCAGCAGCTTATTACGGCTTAACTATGGCTACACCTTC. Its translation is CASSLLRLNYGYTF.

This clonotype was counted ten times or more. The chain's CDR3 is CSVGGSQISGSSAFF. CDR3 DNA sequence: TGCAGCGTTGGGGGCTCCCAGATATCCGGATCGTCGGCTTTCTTT. This chain uses TRBV29-1 with TRBJ1-1, with D perhaps TRBD1 (5 bases). V was cut by 4 bases and J by 11 bases, with 26 bases left in between. The CDR3 totals 15 residues. Germline V gene lookup returns CDR1 SQVTM and CDR2 ANQGSEA.

This sequence joins TRBV20-1 and TRBJ2-1, with 8 bases that match TRBD2. Per the germline V gene, CDR1 is DFQATT and CDR2 is SNEGSKA (reference sequence). The junction had 14 bases not matched to a gene; V was cut back by 6 bases and J by 7 bases. CDR3 length: 15 amino acids. CDR3 in DNA: TGCAGTGCCCATGCGGGACTAGGACATCGTAATGAGCAGTTCTTC. It specifies CSAHAGLGHRNEQFF.

This rearrangement joins TRBV27 to TRBJ1-1; TRBD1 agrees at 7 bases. CDR1 is MNHEY, CDR2 SMNVEV, per germline (reference sequence). J gave up 6 bases and V 0 bases, and 7 bases lay outside the gene matches. This CDR3 has 15 amino acids. CDR3 sequence (DNA): TGTGCCAGCAGTTTATCGGCAGGGGGGGAACCTGAAGCTTTCTTT. As protein: CASSLSAGGEPEAFF.

This clonotype was found a few times. This rearrangement joins TRBV6-2 or TRBV6-3 to TRBJ2-3; 7 nucleotides agree with TRBD2. V shed 10 bases and J 3 bases; nucleotides not matched to a gene: 13. The V gene's germline CDR1 is MNHEY and CDR2 SVGEGT. The CDR3 consists of 15 residues. Here the CDR3 DNA reads TGTGCCACCAAAGGGACTCGGACTAGGACAGATACGCAGTATTTT. It yields the protein CATKGTRTRTDTQYF.

The sample holds a few counts of this clonotype. V is TRBV5-1 and J is TRBJ1-1, with 10 bases lining up with TRBD1. Germline CDR1 SGHRS, CDR2 YFSETQ. The CDR3 consists of 15 residues. Germline trimming cut 4 bases from V and 11 bases from J; bases unmatched to any gene: 14. DNA for the CDR3: TGCGCCAGCAGCCGTGAACAGGGACAGGGGCATTGGGCTTTCTTT. Translated, it gives CASSREQGQGHWAFF.

This clonotype was observed at least ten times. The J gene is TRBJ1-2, the V gene TRBV4-2; D remains ambiguous. V gave up 0 bases and J gave up 4 bases, with 0 bases separating them. Germline assignment: CDR1 LGHNA and CDR2 YNFKEQ. This CDR3 is built from 11 residues. The DNA for the CDR3 is TGTGCCAGCAGCCAAGACTATGGCTACACCTTC. Translating gives CASSQDYGYTF.

This clonotype has only a few counts. DNA of the CDR3: TGTGCCAGCGTCGGCCTGGCGGGGGAAGCTTTCTTT. Encoded protein: CASVGLAGEAFF. The rearrangement links TRBV2 to TRBJ1-1; D gene uncertain. The germline V gene encodes CDR1 SNHLY and CDR2 FYNNEI. Trimming took 8 bases from V and 8 from J, leaving 15 bases between them. This CDR3 is built from 12 residues.

The chain is built from TRBV5-1 and TRBJ1-1; D perhaps matches TRBD1 (5 bases). This CDR3 contains 15 residues. Trimming removed 1 base at V and 10 bases at J, with 20 bases between. Germline V CDR1 and CDR2: SGHRS, YFSETQ. CDR3 nucleotides: TGCGCCAGCAGCTTGACCAGGGCGGACCTTGGTGGAGCTTTCTTT. This translates into CASSLTRADLGGAFF.

This clonotype was seen ten or more times. The gene calls are TRBV12-3 or TRBV12-4 and TRBJ2-5; D is unclear. The length of the CDR3 is 13 residues. V shed 4 bases and J shed 4 bases, with 10 bases lying between them. The CDR3 region has the DNA TGTGCCAGCAGTTCTGGAGCAGTAGAGACCCAGTACTTC. Residues: CASSSGAVETQYF.

This clonotype was picked up a small number of times. The chain uses TRBV6-1 and TRBJ1-5; 8 nucleotides align to TRBD1. The J segment lost 3 bases and the V segment lost 7 bases, leaving 8 bases of the junction unmatched. The CDR3 totals 15 residues. Germline CDR1 MNHNS, CDR2 SASEGT. The CDR3 nucleotides are TGTGCCAGCACCTCGGCAGGGGGCCCCAATCAGCCCCAGCATTTT. As protein: CASTSAGGPNQPQHF.

The sample holds a few counts of this clonotype. This chain joins TRBV20-1 and TRBJ1-2, with D possibly matching TRBD1 (6 bases). Per the germline V gene, CDR1 is DFQATT and CDR2 is SNEGSKA (reference sequence). The V end lost 4 bases, the J end lost 7 bases, and 13 bases lay between the germline ends. CDR3 size: 12 residues. DNA of the CDR3: TGCAGTGCTACCGACAGGACTATTGGCTACACCTTC. Its translation: CSATDRTIGYTF.

The chain uses TRBV7-6 and TRBJ1-3; unclear D gene. The V end lost 4 bases, the J end lost 0 bases, and 7 bases lay between the germline ends. Germline loops: CDR1 SGHVS, CDR2 FNYEAQ. This CDR3 comprises 14 residues. The CDR3 loop reads CASSSTNSGNTIYF. The CDR3 coding sequence is TGTGCCAGCAGCTCTACAAACTCTGGAAACACCATATATTTT.

The V and J genes are TRBV20-1 and TRBJ1-1; 10 bases map to TRBD1. Germline CDR1 DFQATT, CDR2 SNEGSKA (reference sequence). V shed 2 bases and J 4 bases; nucleotides not matched to a gene: 10. The CDR3 contains 16 residues. The CDR3 DNA follows: TGCAGTGCTAGACTCTGGACAGGGGGAATGGGCACTGAAGCTTTCTTT. Amino acid sequence: CSARLWTGGMGTEAFF.

This clonotype was counted many times. The chain has TRBV7-8 and TRBJ2-3; D gene ambiguous. Germline V gene sequence: CDR1 SGHVS, CDR2 FQNEAQ. The CDR3 length is 15 residues. The ends were cut back, 5 bases at V and 2 bases at J, with 14 bases in the middle. The CDR3: CASSPRQSFTDTQYF. The CDR3 DNA reads TGTGCCAGCAGCCCCCGGCAGTCCTTCACAGATACGCAGTATTTT.

The chain combines TRBV18 with TRBJ2-7; 8 nucleotides align to TRBD1. V gave up 3 bases and J gave up 7 bases; unmatched junction bases: 8. The CDR3 sequence is 14 residues long. Germline V CDR1 and CDR2: KGHSH, LQKENI. The CDR3: CASSPDLQGGEQYV. The CDR3 DNA follows: TGTGCCAGCTCACCGGACTTACAGGGGGGAGAGCAGTACGTC.

This clonotype showed up just a few times. The junction differs from germline at one of its ends, possibly a read error. The chain carries TRBV7-7 and TRBJ2-5; D might be TRBD2 (7 bases). This CDR3 has 15 residues. Germline V gene sequence: CDR1 SSHAT, CDR2 FNYEAQ (reference sequence). The CDR3 bases are TGTGCTAGCAGCTTAGGCGGGGGCCTCCAAGAGACCCAGTACTTC. Encoded protein: CASSLGGGLQETQYF.

The rearrangement uses TRBV10-3 and TRBJ1-1; a possible D gene is TRBD1 (6 bases). The V end lost 10 bases, the J end lost 3 bases, and 18 bases lay between the germline ends. Germline CDR1 ENHRY, CDR2 SYGVKD. The CDR3 contains 14 residues. The CDR3, as DNA: TGTGCCACATCGGGTGTAAGGGGGGACACTGAAGCTTTCTTT. This translates into CATSGVRGDTEAFF.

The chain uses TRBV5-5 and TRBJ1-2, with D unclear. CDR1 and CDR2 from the germline V gene are SGHKS and YYEKEE (reference sequence). This CDR3 has 14 residues. V was pared by 7 bases and J by 3 bases, with 16 bases between. The CDR3 nucleotides read TGTGCCAGCGGCAGTGGTCCGGGGTACTATGGCTACACCTTC. It codes for CASGSGPGYYGYTF. The entire variable domain, with the rest obtained from reference TRBV5-5 and TRBJ1-2, is as follows: DAGVTQSPTHLIKTRGQQVTLRCSPISGHKSVSWYQQVLGQGPQFIFQYYEKEERGRGNFPDRFSARQFPNYSSELNVNALLLGDSALYLCASGSGPGYYGYTFGSGTRLTVV.

As regards this clonotype: A read error may be the cause here, since a much bigger clone is one base away. The J gene is TRBJ2-7, the V gene TRBV10-3, with TRBD1 identical over 7 bases. The CDR3 has 14 amino acids. Germline assignment: CDR1 ENHRY and CDR2 SYGVKD. The CDR3 coding sequence is TGTGCCATCATTGAGACCACAGGGGAATACGAGCAGTACGTC. Its protein product is CAIIETTGEYEQYV.

This chain uses TRBV20-1 with TRBJ1-6; D unresolved. V was cut by 7 bases and J by 4 bases, with 2 bases left in between. The CDR3 length is 10 residues. The germline V gene has CDR1 DFQATT and CDR2 SNEGSKA (reference sequence). CDR3 nucleotides: TGCAGTGTTTATAATTCACCCCTCCACTTT. Its translation is CSVYNSPLHF.